This TCR beta chain was documented in a study of blood T cells in healthy people across ages. Alongside a J-beta primer mix, a sample-barcoded 5' primer served in a second PCR lasting roughly 7 to 11 cycles. From the 5' RACE reads, TCRdb called clonotypes with MiXCR, one entry per CDR3 protein. The sample consists of about 720,000 distinct CDR3 sequences, roughly 25% of them appearing once. About this clonotype: Its target is not known.

Study-wide points: What prevented conclusive comparison of naive and antigen-experienced cells was that PBMCs were unsorted. Percentage of naive T cells showed a strong correlation with TCR beta diversity.

Per the germline V gene, CDR1 is DFQATT and CDR2 is SNEGSKA (reference sequence). The V gene end was trimmed by 5 bases and the J gene end by 0 bases; junction bases not matched to a gene: 9. This CDR3 contains 16 residues. These data also formed part of another study, on T cells of mothers and their children.

This receptor was taken from a boy younger than 18 in good health. Sequencing was done on a sample of blood. V is TRBV20-1 and J is TRBJ1-1; 10 bases are shared with TRBD1. CDR3 sequence reads: CSAGKDRGWLNTEAFF. In DNA, the CDR3 is TGCAGTGCTGGAAAGGACAGGGGGTGGTTGAACACTGAAGCTTTCTTT.